The rows below give T cell receptor beta chains drawn from one sample of a study of T cell repertoires in cytomegalovirus infection. TCRdb itself ran the reads through MiXCR, one entry per CDR3 protein. The data contain 450,000 to 550,000 distinct CDR3 sequences, about 15% of them seen just once; the ten biggest clones take up roughly a quarter. The specimen sequenced was CD8+ T cells from PBMCs. The receptor set was obtained from a human donor in good health (CMV status not recorded). Some clones in this sample may be carry-over from other donors' samples. The CDR3 runs from the conserved cysteine through the conserved F or W. Each record gives: D gene, clone size, V gene, J gene, CDR3 DNA, CDR3 protein. The D gene is left open where the match is weak. Size values are once, few and many counts, or a class for expanded clones, and some rows have none.

.	many	TRBV12-3/TRBV12-4	TRBJ1-2	TGTGCCAGCACCCCTGGGGGGCCCCTCTATGGCTACACCTTC	CASTPGGPLYGYTF
TRBD1	.	TRBV9	TRBJ1-4	TGTGCCAGCAGCGCCTCCGGGACAGAGAATGAAAAACTGTTTTTT	CASSASGTENEKLFF
TRBD1	.	TRBV27	TRBJ1-5	TGTGCCAGAAGGGCCCTGACAGGGGGAAATCAGCCCCAGCATTTT	CARRALTGGNQPQHF
.	many	TRBV19	TRBJ1-6	TGTGCCAGTAGTATCGGGGGAAGTTCACCCCTCCACTTT	CASSIGGSSPLHF
.	.	TRBV27	TRBJ1-1	TGTGCCAGCAGTGAACCGGGTATTGCCACTGAAGCTTTCTTT	CASSEPGIATEAFF
.	few	TRBV4-1	TRBJ1-1	TGCGCCAGCAGCCAAGGCACGAAAGCTTTCTTT	CASSQGTKAFF
.	few	TRBV6-2/TRBV6-3	TRBJ1-6	TGTGCCAGCACCTATACCGGACACCTGAGCTCCTATAATTCACCCCTCCACTTT	CASTYTGHLSSYNSPLHF
.	many	TRBV5-6	TRBJ1-5	TGTGCCAGCAGCTTAGGTGCAGGGCAGCCCCAGCATTTT	CASSLGAGQPQHF
.	.	TRBV19	TRBJ2-1	TGTGCCAGTAGTATCGTCCTACGGGGGCCCTACAATGAGCAGTTCTTC	CASSIVLRGPYNEQFF
.	many	TRBV15	TRBJ1-1	TGTGCCACCAGCAACCAACCGAGGACTGAAGCTTTCTTT	CATSNQPRTEAFF
.	.	TRBV2	TRBJ1-2	TGTGCCAGCAGAGGTTACAGGGATGCGGACTATGGCTACACCTTC	CASRGYRDADYGYTF
.	many	TRBV7-8	TRBJ1-5	TGTGCCAGCAGCAGGGACAATTATCAGCCCCAGCATTTT	CASSRDNYQPQHF
.	few	TRBV28	TRBJ2-7	TGTGCCAGCAGTTATCGCGGGGCGGTGTACGAGCAGTACTTC	CASSYRGAVYEQYF
TRBD1	many	TRBV6-6	TRBJ2-1	TGTGCCAGCAGTGGACAGGGGGAGAGCTCCTACAATGAGCAGTTCTTC	CASSGQGESSYNEQFF
TRBD2	many	TRBV7-3	TRBJ2-3	TGTGCCAGCAGCCTAAACCCGACTAGCGGGGTCCCATTGGATACGCAGTATTTT	CASSLNPTSGVPLDTQYF
.	few	TRBV4-2	TRBJ2-7	TGTGCCAGCAGCCTCCATGGGCGGGAGCAGTACTTC	CASSLHGREQYF
.	many	TRBV6-5	TRBJ2-7	TGTGCCAGCAGCCAACAGGGTCTCGAGCAGTACTTC	CASSQQGLEQYF
.	many	TRBV7-8	TRBJ2-7	TGTGCCAGCAGCTTAGTTAAGGGCTCCTACGAGCAGTACTTC	CASSLVKGSYEQYF
.	few	TRBV5-1	TRBJ2-5	TGCGCCAGCAGTGGTGCTACAGGGTGGCAAGAGACCCAGTACTTC	CASSGATGWQETQYF
TRBD1	.	TRBV11-2	TRBJ2-7	TGTGCCAGCAGTCCCGGGACAGGGAACCACGAGCAGTACTTC	CASSPGTGNHEQYF
TRBD1	.	TRBV11-2	TRBJ2-1	TGTGCCAGCAGCCTCCGGGACAGGGTGGATGAGCAGTTCTTC	CASSLRDRVDEQFF
TRBD1	once	TRBV5-4	TRBJ1-1	TGTGCCAGCAGCGAGACAGGGGTTAACACTGAAGCTTGCTTT	CASSETGVNTEACF
TRBD1	.	TRBV2	TRBJ1-1	TGTGCCAGCAGTGATAAGACAGGGAAGAACACTGAAGCTTTCTTT	CASSDKTGKNTEAFF
TRBD1	few	TRBV10-3	TRBJ1-6	TGTGCATCGAGGGACAGGGAGAGGTCACCCCTCCACTTT	CASRDRERSPLHF
.	.	TRBV7-6	TRBJ2-1	TGTGCCAGCACCCCCGGGCGTGAGCAGTTCTTC	CASTPGREQFF
.	many	TRBV7-3	TRBJ1-1	TGTGCCAGCAGCTCCTCCCCGGGCAGCCGCACTGAAGCTTTCTTT	CASSSSPGSRTEAFF
.	many	TRBV7-3	TRBJ2-2	TGTGCCAGCAGCTTTATGGGGTTAAGTGACGAGCTGTTTTTT	CASSFMGLSDELFF
TRBD2	many	TRBV5-1	TRBJ2-1	TGCGCCAGCAGCTGGACTAGCGGGAGCAATGAGCAGTTCTTC	CASSWTSGSNEQFF
.	many	TRBV7-9	TRBJ2-3	TGTGCCAGCACCCTAAGCGGGCTATACATGGATACGCAGTATTTT	CASTLSGLYMDTQYF
TRBD1	many	TRBV14	TRBJ2-1	TGTGCCAGCAGCCCACTTGACAGGGCTAGGAGCGATGAGCAGTTCTTC	CASSPLDRARSDEQFF
.	.	TRBV5-1	TRBJ2-4	TGCGCCAGCGCTCCCCGGGCCCGGGAAGAGAGGAACATTCAGTACTTC	CASAPRAREERNIQYF
.	few	TRBV20-1	TRBJ1-2	TGCAGTGCCTACACCCCGACAGGTTTCTATGGCTACACCTTC	CSAYTPTGFYGYTF
TRBD2	many	TRBV7-3	TRBJ2-2	TGTGCCAGCAGCCCTTCCGGAGATAGCGGGAGTGACACCGGGGAGCTGTTTTTT	CASSPSGDSGSDTGELFF
.	many	TRBV7-3	TRBJ2-2	TGTGCCAGCGGGACGATGCTCATTACCGGGGAGCTGTTTTTT	CASGTMLITGELFF
TRBD1	few	TRBV19	TRBJ1-6	TGTGCCAGTAGTGTGTCAGGGGGCCATAATTCACCCCTCCACTTT	CASSVSGGHNSPLHF
.	.	TRBV19	TRBJ2-1	TGTGCCACTTACTCGTACAATGAGCAGTTATTC	CATYSYNEQLF
.	.	TRBV4-1	TRBJ1-4	TGCGCCAGCAGCCAAGATGTGGGCCCTGCAACTAATGAAAAACTGTTTTTT	CASSQDVGPATNEKLFF
.	many	TRBV28	TRBJ1-2	TGTGCCAGCACGGCCGGGGCGGGGAACTATGGCTACACCTTC	CASTAGAGNYGYTF
TRBD2	many	TRBV7-7	TRBJ2-1	TGTGCTAGCAGCTTAGGCGGGAGGGCCCTTGAGCAGTTCTTC	CASSLGGRALEQFF
.	many	TRBV12-5	TRBJ2-1	TGTGCTAGTGCCCTGAGGACCGATGAGCAGTTCTTC	CASALRTDEQFF